This T cell receptor beta chain was found in a study of T cells after yellow fever vaccination. Study-wide results and caveats: Clones that expanded after primary vaccination mostly reappeared after the booster (around 96% CD4, 88% CD8).

This clonotype was detected a few times. Its antigen is currently unknown. TCRdb re-called the 5' RACE reads through MiXCR, storing one row per CDR3 protein. Counted here are about 340,000 distinct CDR3 sequences, approximately 9% occurring once; the ten biggest clones make up more than 15%. The CDR3 has 18 residues. J lost 2 bases, V lost 0 bases, and 13 bases had no gene match. Per the germline V gene, CDR1 is KGHSH and CDR2 is LQKENI. Here the sequenced sample was PBMCs, taken on the day of the first yellow fever vaccination. This clonotype was obtained from a young man who received the YFV17D yellow fever vaccine. The chain is built from TRBV18 and TRBJ2-7, with 7 bases that match TRBD2. The CDR3 region is CASSPPGGTGGRAYEQYF. CDR3 coding DNA: TGTGCCAGCTCACCACCGGGAGGTACGGGAGGAAGAGCCTACGAGCAGTACTTC.